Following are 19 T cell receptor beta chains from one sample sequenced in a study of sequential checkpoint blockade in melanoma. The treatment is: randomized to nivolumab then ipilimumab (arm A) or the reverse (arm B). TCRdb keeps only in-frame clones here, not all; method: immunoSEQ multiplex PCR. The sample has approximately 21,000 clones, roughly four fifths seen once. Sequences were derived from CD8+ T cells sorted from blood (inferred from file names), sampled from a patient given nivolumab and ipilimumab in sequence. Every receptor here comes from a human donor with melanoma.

This CDR3 is CSVDQNGYTF. The CDR3, as DNA: TGCAGCGTTGACCAGAATGGCTACACCTTC. The V gene is TRBV29-1, the J gene TRBJ1-2; unclear D gene. V lost 3 bases, J lost 6 bases, and 5 bases lay in between. In germline, CDR1 is SQVTM, CDR2 ANQGSEA. The length of the CDR3 is 10 residues.

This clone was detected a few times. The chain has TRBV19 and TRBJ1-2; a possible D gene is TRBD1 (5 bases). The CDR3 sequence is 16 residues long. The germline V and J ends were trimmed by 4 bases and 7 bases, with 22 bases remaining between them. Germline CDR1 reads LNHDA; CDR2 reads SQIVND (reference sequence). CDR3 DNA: TGTGCCAGTAGTAGAGTGGACACGGGCCCCTCCACTGGCTACACCTTC. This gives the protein CASSRVDTGPSTGYTF.

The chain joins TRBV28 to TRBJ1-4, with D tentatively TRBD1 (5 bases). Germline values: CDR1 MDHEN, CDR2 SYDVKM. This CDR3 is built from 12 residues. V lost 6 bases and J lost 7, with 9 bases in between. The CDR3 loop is CASRDTIEKLFF. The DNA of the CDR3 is TGTGCCAGCAGGGACACAATTGAAAAACTGTTTTTT.

As DNA, the CDR3 is TGTGCCAGCTCACCACCGCTAGCGGGAGGGTTTGAGCAGTTCTTC. Protein product: CASSPPLAGGFEQFF. The genes are TRBV18 and TRBJ2-1, with TRBD2 matching 12 bases. This CDR3 contains 15 residues. Germline CDR1 is KGHSH and CDR2 is LQKENI. The J segment lost 9 bases and the V segment lost 0 bases, leaving 3 bases of the junction unmatched.

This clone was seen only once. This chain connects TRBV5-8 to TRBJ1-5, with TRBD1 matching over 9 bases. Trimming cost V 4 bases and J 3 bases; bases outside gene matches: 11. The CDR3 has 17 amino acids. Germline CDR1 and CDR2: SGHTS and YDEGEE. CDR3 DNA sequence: TGTGCCAGCAGCCCCGGGACAGGGTTGAAGAACAATCAGCCCCAGCATTTT. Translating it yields CASSPGTGLKNNQPQHF.

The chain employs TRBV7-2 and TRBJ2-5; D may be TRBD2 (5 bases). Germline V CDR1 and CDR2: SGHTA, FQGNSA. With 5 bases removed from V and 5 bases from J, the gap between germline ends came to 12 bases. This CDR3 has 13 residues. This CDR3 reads CASSPPSSETQYF. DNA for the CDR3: TGTGCCAGCAGCCCCCCCTCTAGCGAGACCCAGTACTTC. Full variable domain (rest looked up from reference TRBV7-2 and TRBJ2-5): GAGVSQSPSNKVTEKGKDVELRCDPISGHTALYWYRQSLGQGLEFLIYFQGNSAPDKSGLPSDRFSAERTGGSVSTLTIQRTQQEDSAVYLCASSPPSSETQYFGPGTRLLVL.

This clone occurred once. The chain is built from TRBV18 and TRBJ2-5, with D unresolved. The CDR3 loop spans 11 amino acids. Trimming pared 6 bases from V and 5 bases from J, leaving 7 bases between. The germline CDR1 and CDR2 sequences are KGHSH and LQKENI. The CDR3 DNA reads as TGTGCCAGCTCCCCGGGTGAGACCCAGTACTTC. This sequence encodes CASSPGETQYF.

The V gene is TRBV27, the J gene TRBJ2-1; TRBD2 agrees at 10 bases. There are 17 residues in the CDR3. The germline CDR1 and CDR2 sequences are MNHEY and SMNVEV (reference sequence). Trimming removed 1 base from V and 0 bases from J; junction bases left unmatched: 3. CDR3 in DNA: TGTGCCAGCAGTTTATTTACTAGCGGGGTCTCCTACAATGAGCAGTTCTTC. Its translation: CASSLFTSGVSYNEQFF.

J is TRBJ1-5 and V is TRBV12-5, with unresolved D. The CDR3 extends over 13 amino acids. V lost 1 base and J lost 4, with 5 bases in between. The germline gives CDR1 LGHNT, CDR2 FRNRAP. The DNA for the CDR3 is TGTGCTAGTGGTTTGGGAGAAAATCAGCCCCAGCATTTT. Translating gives CASGLGENQPQHF.

The CDR3 nucleotides are TGCAGTGCTAGGGAGCGGGAGACCCAGTACTTC. This encodes CSARERETQYF. J is TRBJ2-5 and V is TRBV20-1, with D possibly being TRBD2 (5 bases). Trimming removed 3 bases from V and 5 bases from J, with 7 bases in between. This CDR3 is built from 11 residues. Per the germline V gene, CDR1 is DFQATT and CDR2 is SNEGSKA (reference sequence).

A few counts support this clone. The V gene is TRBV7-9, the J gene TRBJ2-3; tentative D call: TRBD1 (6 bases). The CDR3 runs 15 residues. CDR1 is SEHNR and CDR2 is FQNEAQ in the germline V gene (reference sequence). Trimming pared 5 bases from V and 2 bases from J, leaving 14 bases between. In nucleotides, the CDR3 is TGTGCCAGCAGCCGCATCCGACAGGACACAGATACGCAGTATTTT. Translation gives CASSRIRQDTDTQYF.

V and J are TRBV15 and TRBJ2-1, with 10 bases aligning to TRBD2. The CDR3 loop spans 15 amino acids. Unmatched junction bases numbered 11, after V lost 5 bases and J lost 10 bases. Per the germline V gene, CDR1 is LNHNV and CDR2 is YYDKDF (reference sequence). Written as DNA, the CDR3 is TGTGCCACCAGCCCCCCCAGCGGGAGGGCAAGGGAGCAGTTCTTC. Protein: CATSPPSGRAREQFF.

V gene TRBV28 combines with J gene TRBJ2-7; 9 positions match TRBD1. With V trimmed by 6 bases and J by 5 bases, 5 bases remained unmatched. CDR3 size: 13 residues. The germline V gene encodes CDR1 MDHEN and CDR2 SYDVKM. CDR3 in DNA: TGTGCCAGCAGGGGGACAGGGTCCCACGAGCAGTACTTC. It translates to CASRGTGSHEQYF.

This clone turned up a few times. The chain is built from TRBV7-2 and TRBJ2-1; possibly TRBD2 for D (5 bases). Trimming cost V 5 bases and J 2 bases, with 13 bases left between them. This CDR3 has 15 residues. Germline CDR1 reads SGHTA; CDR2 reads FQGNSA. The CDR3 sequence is CASSRAGEPYNEQFF. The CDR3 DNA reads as TGTGCCAGCAGCCGTGCCGGGGAGCCCTACAATGAGCAGTTCTTC.

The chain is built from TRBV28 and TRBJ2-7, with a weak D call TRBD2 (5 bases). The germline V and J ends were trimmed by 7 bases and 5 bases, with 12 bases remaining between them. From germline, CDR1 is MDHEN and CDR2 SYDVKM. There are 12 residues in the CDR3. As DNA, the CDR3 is TGTGCCAGCAACCCCCCCGGGAACGAGCAGTACTTC. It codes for CASNPPGNEQYF.

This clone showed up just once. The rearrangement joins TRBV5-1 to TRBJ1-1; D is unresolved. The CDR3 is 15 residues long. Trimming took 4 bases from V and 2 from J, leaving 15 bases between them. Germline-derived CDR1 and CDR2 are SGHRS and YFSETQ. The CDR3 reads CASSPYHGSNTEAFF. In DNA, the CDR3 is TGCGCCAGCAGCCCCTACCACGGTTCCAACACTGAAGCTTTCTTT. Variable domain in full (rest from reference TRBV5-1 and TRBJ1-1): KAGVTQTPRYLIKTRGQQVTLSCSPISGHRSVSWYQQTPGQGLQFLFEYFSETQRNKGNFPGRFSGRQFSNSRSEMNVSTLELGDSALYLCASSPYHGSNTEAFFGQGTRLTVV.

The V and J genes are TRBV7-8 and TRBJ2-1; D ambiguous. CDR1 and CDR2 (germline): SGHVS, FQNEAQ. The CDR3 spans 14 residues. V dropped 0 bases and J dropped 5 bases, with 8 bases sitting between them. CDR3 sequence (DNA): TGTGCCAGCAGCTTAGCGCGAACAGACAATGAGCAGTTCTTC. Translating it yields CASSLARTDNEQFF.

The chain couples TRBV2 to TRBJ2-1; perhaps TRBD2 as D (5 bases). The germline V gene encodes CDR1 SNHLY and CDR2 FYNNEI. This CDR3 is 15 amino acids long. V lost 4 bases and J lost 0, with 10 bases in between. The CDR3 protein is CASSGSSSSYNEQFF. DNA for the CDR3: TGTGCCAGCAGTGGCTCTAGCAGCTCCTACAATGAGCAGTTCTTC.

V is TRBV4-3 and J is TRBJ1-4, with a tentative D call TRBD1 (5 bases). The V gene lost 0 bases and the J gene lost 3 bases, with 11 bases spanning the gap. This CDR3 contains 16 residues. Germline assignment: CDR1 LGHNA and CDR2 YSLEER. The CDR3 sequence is CASSQDLGGANEKLFF. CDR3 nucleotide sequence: TGCGCCAGCAGCCAAGATCTGGGGGGGGCTAATGAAAAACTGTTTTTT.